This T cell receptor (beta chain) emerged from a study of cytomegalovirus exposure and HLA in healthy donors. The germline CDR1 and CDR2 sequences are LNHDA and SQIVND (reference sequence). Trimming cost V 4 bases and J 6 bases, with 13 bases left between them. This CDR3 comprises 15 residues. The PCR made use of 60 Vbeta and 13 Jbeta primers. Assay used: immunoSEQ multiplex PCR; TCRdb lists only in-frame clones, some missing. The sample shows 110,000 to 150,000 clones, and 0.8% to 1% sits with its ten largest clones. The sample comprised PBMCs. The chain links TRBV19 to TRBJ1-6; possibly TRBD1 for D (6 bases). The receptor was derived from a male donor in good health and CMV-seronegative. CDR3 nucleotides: TGTGCCAGTAGTACGGACAGTGGAGCTAATTCACCCCTCCACTTT. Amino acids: CASSTDSGANSPLHF.